One and the same sample provided the 5 T cell receptor beta chains below, sequenced in a study of T cell responses to AZD1222 COVID-19 vaccine. This table comes from immunoSEQ multiplex PCR, and its TCRdb copy is limited to in-frame clones, with some not included. The data contain more than 150,000 clones, about 91% of them singletons. The sample in question was peripheral blood, obtained on day 0 of AZD1222 vaccination. The origin of the receptors is an adult in good health.

The V gene is TRBV19, the J gene TRBJ1-2; a weak D match, TRBD1 (5 bases). V was cut by 3 bases and J by 8 bases, with 22 bases left in between. Germline V lookup: CDR1 LNHDA, CDR2 SQIVND (reference sequence). The CDR3 length is 16 residues. The CDR3 DNA follows: TGTGCCAGTAGTATCACCTGGGACGGACGCGGGTGGGGCTACACCTTC. Translating gives CASSITWDGRGWGYTF. The full variable domain, with the rest looked up from reference TRBV19 and TRBJ1-2, is DGGITQSPKYLFRKEGQNVTLSCEQNLNHDAMYWYRQDPGQGLRLIYYSQIVNDFQKGDIAEGYSVSREKKESFPLTVTSAQKNPTAFYLCASSITWDGRGWGYTFGSGTRLTVV.

The genes are TRBV28 and TRBJ1-1; perhaps TRBD1 as D (5 bases). V lost 8 bases and J lost 4, with 11 bases in between. Per germline, CDR1 MDHEN and CDR2 SYDVKM. This CDR3 has 12 residues. The CDR3 loop is CASRRGSTEAFF. The CDR3, as DNA: TGTGCCAGCCGACGGGGGTCCACTGAAGCTTTCTTT.

J is TRBJ2-2 and V is TRBV7-8; D possibly corresponds to TRBD1 (5 bases). Germline assignment: CDR1 SGHVS and CDR2 FQNEAQ. Trimming took 5 bases from V and 3 from J, leaving 10 bases between them. There are 14 residues in the CDR3. The CDR3 DNA sequence: TGTGCCAGCAGCCCAGGGCTACACACCGGGGAGCTGTTTTTT. The encoded protein is CASSPGLHTGELFF.

V is TRBV5-8 and J is TRBJ2-7; 10 bases line up with TRBD2. Per the germline V gene, CDR1 is SGHTS and CDR2 is YDEGEE. V was pared by 2 bases and J by 0 bases, with 2 bases of the junction left unmatched. The CDR3 is made up of 15 amino acids. The CDR3 here is CASSLAGGPSYEQYF. CDR3 nucleotide sequence: TGTGCCAGCAGCTTAGCGGGAGGGCCCTCCTACGAGCAGTACTTC.

V is TRBV28 and J is TRBJ1-2; D call uncertain. The CDR3 sequence is 12 residues long. The germline gives CDR1 MDHEN, CDR2 SYDVKM. Trimming cost V 6 bases and J 4 bases, with 9 bases left between them. CDR3 in amino acids: CASSTQVYGYTF. CDR3 nucleotides: TGTGCCAGCAGCACGCAGGTCTATGGCTACACCTTC.